Here is one TCR beta chain with its context. The data stem from a study of blood T cell repertoires in COVID-19. Background on the study: Sites across the United States, Italy and Spain contributed samples from acute and convalescent COVID-19. PBMCs, B-cell-depleted T cells, or T cells were the source of the cDNA or gDNA that made up the material.

Original processing methods: Estimation of nucleated cell counts relied on the amplification of reference gene primers. The protocol was immunoSEQ multiplex PCR, while the TCRdb copy is restricted to in-frame clones and leaves out a portion. That table supplies the V and J calls and clone size; D and trimming were determined from the DNA. The top ten clones hold about 9.3% of a sample with hundreds of thousands of clones, roughly 85% of them seen once. Unmatched junction bases numbered 11, after V lost 4 bases and J lost 4 bases. Germline loops: CDR1 SEHNR, CDR2 FQNEAQ (reference sequence). This CDR3 has 17 residues. The cohort comprised adults aged roughly 18 to 95 years residing in approximately 22 US areas.

Material: PBMCs or T cells enriched from blood (not recorded which). The receptor's source is a woman aged 50 to 65 with acute COVID-19. The chain joins TRBV7-9 to TRBJ2-3, with 10 bases identical to TRBD2. The CDR3 reads CASSSVAASGGADTQYF. The CDR3 DNA is TGTGCCAGCAGCTCCGTCGCGGCTAGCGGGGGCGCAGATACGCAGTATTTT.